The 18 T cell receptor beta chains below come from one sample, sequenced in a study of CD8+ T cells in alopecia areata. Regarding treatment: oral pan-JAK inhibitor, 5-10 mg twice daily. cDNA reverse transcribed from extracted RNA served as the sequencing template. The data were produced by immunoSEQ multiplex PCR, yet TCRdb's version contains in-frame clones alone and is incomplete. This sample yields 150,000 to 250,000 clones, of which 55% to 70% are seen a single time; 5.5% belongs to the top ten. Sequences were derived from CD4+ T cells sorted from blood, sampled at week 24, from a patient treated with tofacitinib. The receptor set was obtained from a human donor with alopecia areata.

The chain couples TRBV18 to TRBJ1-5; D possibly corresponds to TRBD1 (5 bases). Trimming took 6 bases from V and 4 from J, leaving 13 bases between them. Looked up from germline, CDR1 is KGHSH and CDR2 is LQKENI. The length of the CDR3 is 14 residues. The CDR3 bases are TGTGCCAGCTCCCCGGAGGGGCTTAATCAGCCCCAGCATTTT. It is translated as CASSPEGLNQPQHF.

This clone occurred a few times. This chain connects TRBV21-1 to TRBJ2-1; the DNA was not compared with TRBD2, the D call given in the table. TRBV21-1 is tagged as a pseudogene. The CDR3 runs to 12 residues. DNA of the CDR3: TGTGCCAGCAGGAGGTCCTACAATGAGCAGTTCTTC. This encodes CASRRSYNEQFF.

This clone appeared a single time. This rearrangement joins TRBV9 to TRBJ2-5; 9 bases map to TRBD1. Germline lookup yields CDR1 SGDLS and CDR2 YYNGEE. The CDR3 totals 15 residues. V trimming: 4 bases; J trimming: 4 bases; junction bases outside the gene matches: 8. This chain's CDR3 is CASSPRQGDGETQYF. The CDR3 DNA is TGTGCCAGCAGCCCGCGACAGGGGGACGGAGAGACCCAGTACTTC.

The chain recombines TRBV28 with TRBJ2-4; 11 nucleotides agree with TRBD2. This CDR3 is built from 15 residues. J gave up 2 bases and V 7 bases, and 4 bases lay outside the gene matches. The germline CDR1 and CDR2 sequences are MDHEN and SYDVKM. The CDR3 DNA sequence: TGTGCCAGCAACAGACTAGCGGGATCCAAAAACATTCAGTACTTC. Its protein product is CASNRLAGSKNIQYF.

The rearrangement uses TRBV29-1 and TRBJ2-7; 12 nucleotides agree with TRBD2. Germline V gene data show CDR1 as SQVTM and CDR2 as ANQGSEA. The CDR3 is 13 amino acids. Unmatched junction bases numbered 3, after V lost 6 bases and J lost 3 bases. CDR3 residues: CSVLLAGGYEQYF. CDR3 DNA: TGCAGCGTCTTACTAGCGGGAGGCTACGAGCAGTACTTC.

A single count supports this clone. The chain links TRBV4-2 to TRBJ1-6; TRBD1 might be the D (5 bases). Looked up from germline, CDR1 is LGHNA and CDR2 is YNFKEQ. The CDR3 covers 14 residues. The V gene lost 6 bases and the J gene lost 9 bases, with 15 bases spanning the gap. The DNA for the CDR3 is TGTGCCAGCAGTCAGGGCAGAACGGGTTCACCCCTCCACTTT. Translated: CASSQGRTGSPLHF.

This clone was seen once. A junction boundary mismatches the germline segment, possibly from a read error. The chain uses TRBV7-2 and TRBJ2-7; 9 bases match TRBD2. This CDR3 has 15 residues. CDR1 is SGHTA, CDR2 FQGNSA, per germline. The CDR3 reads CASSLAGLKSYEQYF. The CDR3, as DNA: TGTGCCAGCAGCCTAGCGGGACTAAAGTCCTACGAGCAGTACTTC.

This chain links TRBV19 with TRBJ2-5; a possible D gene is TRBD1 (6 bases). The V end was cut by 6 bases, the J end by 4 bases, with 15 bases between. The CDR3 totals 14 residues. Germline V CDR1 and CDR2: LNHDA, SQIVND (reference sequence). The CDR3 region is CASRDTGFVETQYF. The CDR3 DNA is TGTGCCAGTAGAGACACAGGGTTTGTAGAGACCCAGTACTTC.

This sequence joins TRBV20-1 and TRBJ2-3; D unclear. CDR3 length equals 11 residues. Germline CDR1 and CDR2: DFQATT and SNEGSKA (reference sequence). V was trimmed by 5 bases and J by 2 bases, leaving 5 bases between them. The CDR3: CSAETTDTQYF. DNA for the CDR3: TGCAGTGCTGAAACCACAGATACGCAGTATTTT.

The rearrangement links TRBV2 to TRBJ2-5; 13 bases line up with TRBD2. Germline values: CDR1 SNHLY, CDR2 FYNNEI. The CDR3 spans 15 residues. The trim removed 10 bases at V and 1 base at J, leaving 6 bases unmatched. The CDR3 loop reads CAKGGLAGIQETQYF. The CDR3 DNA reads as TGTGCCAAGGGGGGACTAGCGGGGATCCAAGAGACCCAGTACTTC.

The CDR3 coding sequence is TGTGCCAGCAGCGTATTGGGTGGGAATGAGCAGTTCTTC. It specifies CASSVLGGNEQFF. The genes are TRBV9 and TRBJ2-1; D gene uncertain. Germline CDR1 and CDR2: SGDLS and YYNGEE. CDR3 size: 13 residues. V was cut by 1 base and J by 7 bases, with 9 bases left in between.

The genes are TRBV6-5 and TRBJ1-1, with TRBD1 identical over 7 bases. Germline V lookup: CDR1 MNHEY, CDR2 SVGAGI. J gave up 0 bases and V 4 bases, and 8 bases lay outside the gene matches. The CDR3 has 16 amino acids. In nucleotides, the CDR3 is TGTGCCAGCAGTTCCTTCGGGGGACAGCTGAACACTGAAGCTTTCTTT. It yields the protein CASSSFGGQLNTEAFF.

The chain links TRBV19 to TRBJ1-1, with TRBD1 matching over 7 bases. Germline V CDR1 and CDR2: LNHDA, SQIVND (reference sequence). The CDR3 consists of 14 residues. J was trimmed by 1 base and V by 3 bases; bases with no gene match: 2. CDR3 nucleotide sequence: TGTGCCAGTAGTATCGGGGACAGGAACACTGAAGCTTTCTTT. Amino acids: CASSIGDRNTEAFF. Using reference TRBV19 and TRBJ1-1 for the parts outside the CDR3, the full variable domain is DGGITQSPKYLFRKEGQNVTLSCEQNLNHDAMYWYRQDPGQGLRLIYYSQIVNDFQKGDIAEGYSVSREKKESFPLTVTSAQKNPTAFYLCASSIGDRNTEAFFGQGTRLTVV.

The CDR3 loop reads CASSQELPSGGTNTQYF. CDR3 in DNA: TGCGCCAGCAGCCAAGAGTTGCCTAGCGGGGGGACGAATACGCAGTATTTT. V and J are TRBV4-3 and TRBJ2-3; 11 bases are shared with TRBD2. From germline, CDR1 is LGHNA and CDR2 YSLEER. This CDR3 comprises 17 residues. V lost 0 bases and J lost 7; bases outside the gene matches: 9.

V usage is TRBV5-6 and J usage is TRBJ2-1; TRBD2 matches at 7 bases. The CDR3 has 17 residues. V was clipped by 2 bases and J by 5 bases; unmatched bases: 13. Germline V gene data show CDR1 as SGHDT and CDR2 as YYEEEE. This CDR3 is CASSLRVREVIDNEQFF. CDR3 coding DNA: TGTGCCAGCAGCTTAAGAGTTCGGGAGGTTATCGACAATGAGCAGTTCTTC.

This clone has a handful of counts. The chain employs TRBV5-1 and TRBJ1-3, with 7 bases that match TRBD1. The V segment lost 4 bases and the J segment 2 bases; nucleotides outside the gene matches: 3. The CDR3 is 14 residues long. Germline lookup yields CDR1 SGHRS and CDR2 YFSETQ. The CDR3 DNA reads TGCGCCAGCAGCCCCGGGACAGCTGGAAACACCATATATTTT. Its translation is CASSPGTAGNTIYF.

This chain uses TRBV6-4 with TRBJ2-4; D is possibly TRBD1 (5 bases). With 4 bases removed from V and 8 bases from J, the gap between germline ends came to 12 bases. In germline, CDR1 is MRHNA, CDR2 SNTAGT. CDR3 length: 13 residues. CDR3 DNA: TGTGCCAGCAGTGCCCAGGGTGGCGACATTCAGTACTTC. Protein product: CASSAQGGDIQYF.

This chain joins TRBV15 and TRBJ1-4, with D unresolved. V shed 1 base and J shed 13 bases, with 16 bases lying between them. CDR3 length equals 14 residues. Germline V CDR1 and CDR2: LNHNV, YYDKDF (reference sequence). The CDR3 here is CATSRVGRPGGLFF. In DNA form, the CDR3 reads TGTGCCACCAGCAGAGTTGGAAGGCCTGGAGGACTGTTTTTT.